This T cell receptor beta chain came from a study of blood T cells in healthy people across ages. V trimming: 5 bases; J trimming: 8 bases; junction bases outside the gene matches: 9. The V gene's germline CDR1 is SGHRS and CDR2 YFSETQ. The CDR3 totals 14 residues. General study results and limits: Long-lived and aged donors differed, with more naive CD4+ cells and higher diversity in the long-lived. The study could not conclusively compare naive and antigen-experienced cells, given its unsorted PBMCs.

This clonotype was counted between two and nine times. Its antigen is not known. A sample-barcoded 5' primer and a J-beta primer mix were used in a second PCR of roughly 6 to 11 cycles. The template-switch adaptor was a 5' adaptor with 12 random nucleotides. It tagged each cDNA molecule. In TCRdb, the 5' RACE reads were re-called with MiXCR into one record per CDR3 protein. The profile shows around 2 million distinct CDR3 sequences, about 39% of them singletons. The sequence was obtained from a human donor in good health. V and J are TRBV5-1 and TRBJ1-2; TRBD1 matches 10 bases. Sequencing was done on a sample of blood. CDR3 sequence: CASRVTGGARGYTF. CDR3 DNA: TGCGCCAGCAGGGTGACAGGGGGCGCGAGAGGCTACACCTTC.